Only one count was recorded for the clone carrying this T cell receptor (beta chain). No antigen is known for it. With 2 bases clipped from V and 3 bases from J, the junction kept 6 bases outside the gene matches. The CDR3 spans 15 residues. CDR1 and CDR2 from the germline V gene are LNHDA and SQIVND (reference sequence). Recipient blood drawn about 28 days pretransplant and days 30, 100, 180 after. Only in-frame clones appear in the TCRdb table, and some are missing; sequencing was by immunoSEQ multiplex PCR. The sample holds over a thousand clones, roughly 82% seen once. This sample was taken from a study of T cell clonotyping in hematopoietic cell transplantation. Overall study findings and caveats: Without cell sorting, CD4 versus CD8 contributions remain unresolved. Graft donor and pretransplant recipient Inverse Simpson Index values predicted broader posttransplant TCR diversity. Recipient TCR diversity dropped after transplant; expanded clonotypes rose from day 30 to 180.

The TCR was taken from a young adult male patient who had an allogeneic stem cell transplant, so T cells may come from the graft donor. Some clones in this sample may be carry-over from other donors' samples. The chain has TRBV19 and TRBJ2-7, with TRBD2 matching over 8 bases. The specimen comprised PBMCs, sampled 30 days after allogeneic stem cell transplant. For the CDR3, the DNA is TGTGCCAGTAGTATATCCCGGGGGGGAAACTACGAGCAGTACTTC. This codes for CASSISRGGNYEQYF. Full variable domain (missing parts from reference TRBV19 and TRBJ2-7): DGGITQSPKYLFRKEGQNVTLSCEQNLNHDAMYWYRQDPGQGLRLIYYSQIVNDFQKGDIAEGYSVSREKKESFPLTVTSAQKNPTAFYLCASSISRGGNYEQYFGPGTRLTVT.